This T cell receptor beta chain was observed in a study of cytomegalovirus exposure and HLA in healthy donors (dated by TCRdb to the late 2010s). With regard to the full study: In an earlier analysis of 587 of the donors, around 300 Gb of sequence data and some 120 million unique TCR beta sequences from about 179 million T cells were reported. Using immunosequencing, the study profiled T cell repertoires from 640 or so subjects and related those repertoires to cytomegalovirus serostatus. All discovery cohort repertoires had been generated on a single sequencing platform. The study aimed to test whether cataloging public T cell receptors could reveal signatures of past pathogen exposure. Of the 300 to 450 genotyped donors, more than 75% were placed in the genetic ancestry cluster associated with self-reported Caucasian donors. Donor age, sex, ethnicity and CMV serostatus were compiled alongside the repertoire data. A later genetic analysis used genome-wide SNP genotypes for about 65% of the roughly 700 donors, treating that subset as a discovery cohort. The number of donors typed differed by locus, with roughly 620-630 for A, B, C, DRB1 and DQB1, 522 for DQA1, over 600 for DPA1, and approximately 470 for DPB1. Among about 360 genotyped donors of the cohort, an average of approximately 240,000 unique TCR beta nucleotide sequences were sequenced per donor, roughly 18% of them non-productive. Four or five DR-DQ haplotypes were handled as single units for association and clustering because linkage in the cohort was strong. Class I and class II HLA loci were covered by the typing at four-digit resolution. An early release covering some 640 HLA-typed donors comprised 250 to 350 gigabases of sequencing data and around 86 million unique TCR sequences. An earlier analysis of 587 of the donors used high-throughput TCR beta sequencing to judge whether each TCR beta V gene segment behaved as functional or pseudogenic. The later analysis used no new phenotypic data to find candidate immune exposures, relying instead on TCR beta sequences and their occurrence across donors. The study combined high-throughput TCR immunosequencing, statistical association of individual TCRs with disease status, and machine learning to predict cytomegalovirus infection status. To study patterns of TCR occurrence, a later analysis re-analyzed previously published TCR beta repertoires from around 670 donors and added high-resolution HLA genotyping. In addition to the first cohort of 650 to 800 subjects, a separate validation cohort of 120 different subjects was used. The investigation overall reported the following: The authors suggested that the approach could potentially be generalized to other disease states and immunological phenotypes. A further reported finding was that TCR beta sequences accurately predicted the HLA-A and HLA-B alleles for most subjects in the first cohort. A cluster of highly shared sequence variants was judged likely to be a technical artifact of the sequencing pipeline. According to a later analysis, most CMV-associated TCR beta chains appeared to be HLA-restricted, and the HLA associations seemed to be driven largely by CMV exposure. Compared with equally common non-associated chains, HLA-associated TCR beta chains in a later analysis were more clonally expanded and had lower generation probabilities. In this cohort, only TCR beta chains were sequenced, and detectable features were limited by the absence of alpha or paired-chain data. CMV serostatus was the only immune exposure information available for the cohort. According to a later analysis, parvovirus B19, influenza, CMV and Epstein-Barr virus appeared linked to several top co-occurrence clusters. Fewer than 20 rarely observed V segments, including chromosome 9 orphons, were excluded from the earlier analysis of just under 600 of the donors because counts were too low. Because HLA typing was unavailable for some donors at each locus, only the typed subset was used in association tests. According to a later analysis, TCR association rates differed among HLA loci, with DRB1 alleles showing the most associated TCRs and HLA-C alleles showing the fewest. While some public TCRs were present in many individuals, most TCR sequences turned up only very rarely across donors. A later genetic analysis associated a missense DCLRE1C variant with V-gene and J-gene trimming of TCR beta chains, and an independent cohort replicated the association. In an earlier analysis of around 600 of the donors, most TCR beta V segments appeared in productive rearrangements about 87% or about 30% of the time, broadly matching IMGT annotations. In vitro tests confirmed that a few of the cytomegalovirus-associated TCR beta chains recognize cytomegalovirus antigens. A later genetic analysis reported fewer N-insertions in productive TCRs among donors in an Asian-associated ancestry cluster than the roughly 720-donor mean. Assigning TCR associations to individual alleles was difficult when HLA alleles, especially DR and DQ, strongly co-occurred. In the study, 164 TCR beta chains were listed as associated with cytomegalovirus. Sequencing depth was assumed to be roughly uniform across donors in the presence/absence analyses, though that assumption may not hold. At a false discovery rate of 0.05, a later analysis linked about 16,000 TCR beta sequences to specific HLA alleles. In both the original and validation cohorts, the classifier was reported to diagnose cytomegalovirus status with high specificity and sensitivity. Correlated functional status among segregating V segments might reflect linkage disequilibrium, but an unknown experimental factor could not be ruled out.

The method was the immunoSEQ multiplex PCR assay. For the multiplex PCR, a mixture combining 60 forward primers for TCR Vbeta segments and 13 reverse primers for TCR Jbeta segments was used. The CDR3 region of rearranged TCR beta genes was amplified from genomic DNA by a multiplex PCR assay. The amplified TCR beta libraries were sequenced on the Illumina HiSeq System as 87-base-pair reads. In the paper's pipeline: In a later analysis, 70 million to 95 million unique TCR beta chains were counted across the roughly 610 repertoires, and about 9.9 million of these chains were shared by at least two donors. Raw reads were error-corrected and collapsed into unique sequences by a nearest-neighbor algorithm in which closely related sequences were merged to remove PCR and sequencing errors. To assign V, D and J gene segments, CDR3 sequences were aligned to IMGT reference sequences. For a sequence to be retained, a match of at least six nucleotides was required to both a V gene segment and a J gene segment. Rearrangements were classified as productive when the CDR3 lacked stop codons and remained in frame with V and J, and all other rearrangements were classified as non-productive. Following IMGT convention, CDR3 was defined as the stretch from the second conserved V-encoded cysteine to the conserved J-encoded phenylalanine. The earlier analysis of about 530 of the donors excluded any sequence lacking an unambiguous match to a single V gene segment. An earlier analysis of around 600 of the donors classified V segments as functional when productive rearrangements were above 56.7% and as segregating when the standard deviation between donors was above 5%. A statistical classification framework was built to diagnose cytomegalovirus status from the catalog of TCR beta chain sequences. V and J gene assignment, in a later analysis, came from comparing TCR nucleotide sequences with IMGT/GENE-DB human TR gene sequences. Using the TCRdist pipeline, a later analysis assigned CDR3 sequences along with most-parsimonious VDJ recombination scenarios. A later analysis defined each TCR beta chain by its CDR3 amino acid sequence plus V-gene family, and excluded reads lacking a unique V-gene family. As a way to deal with suspected cross-contamination and a sequencing artifact, a later analysis dropped over 550 nucleotide sequences that were highly shared and had low generation probability. In a later analysis, a clonal expansion index for each public chain was calculated from normalized within-repertoire ranks of inferred template counts. In a later analysis, generation probabilities were computed with a VDJ recombination model fitted to out-of-frame rearrangements, and the resulting probabilities were checked against IGoR. In a later analysis, hypergeometric tests were used to score TCR-TCR, TCR-HLA and TCR-CMV co-occurrence, with a repertoire-size bias correction applied to TCR pairs. False discovery rates were estimated in a later analysis by permuting HLA or CMV assignments 20 times. In a later analysis, co-occurring TCRs were grouped using DBSCAN, with TCRdist sequence similarity added in when clustering inside HLA-allele-positive subsets. Co-occurrence clustering excluded repertoires with fewer than 30,000 or more than 120,000 public chains, plus five with anomalous nucleotide sharing. This is the immuneACCESS table as TCRdb keeps it, with only in-frame sequences that have V and J called. A part of the clones is gone; compared with another copy, unresolved V genes explain less than half, and the rest is unexplained. D and trimming were read from the DNA, whereas the V and J calls and clone size are those reported in that table. This sample has 150,000 to 160,000 clones in its table, and around 81% of those were observed once. In total, the top ten clones hold around 5.2% of the sample.

Of note for this clone: The antigen this receptor binds is unknown. No much larger clone exists at a distance of one base, and base qualities are not known.

The cohort comprised 666 healthy bone marrow donors. At the time of sampling, every cohort member was nominally healthy, though immune exposures that went unrecorded were likely present. The donor tested CMV seropositive, placing the donor among the 310 or so seropositive members of the cohort. Each donor provided a peripheral blood sample, and peripheral blood mononuclear cells were used for TCR beta sequencing. Genomic DNA was extracted from the blood cell samples with the Qiagen DNeasy Blood Extraction Kit. This TCR derives from a woman aged 40 to 50 in good health and CMV-seropositive. The sequenced sample consisted of PBMCs.

The DNA reads as follows: TGTGCCAGCAACCCCTTTGGGGGGATCTCTTCTGCGGGCAATGAGCAGTTCTTC. This gives the protein CASNPFGGISSAGNEQFF. The sequence links TRBV7-8 to TRBJ2-1; tentative D gene TRBD2, with 6 bases matching. V loses 7 bases of germline sequence and J loses 6 bases, and the interval between the two ends is 28 bases. The germline V gene sets CDR1 to SGHVS and CDR2 to FQNEAQ. The cysteine opens and the phenylalanine closes a CDR3 of 18 amino acids. The kept DNA is CDR3 alone, 54 bases in frame from the first base.